A single sample gave rise to the 15 T cell receptor beta chains below, sequenced in a study of blood T cell repertoires in COVID-19. Measured with immunoSEQ multiplex PCR; TCRdb has only the in-frame clones, and not every one. The repertoire includes a few hundred thousand clones, about 82% of them detected once, and around 5.5% sits in the top ten. The sequenced sample consisted of peripheral blood. The receptors were gathered from a man aged 50 to 60 with active or convalescent COVID-19.

J is TRBJ1-2 and V is TRBV30, with 11 bases fitting TRBD1. The CDR3 has 13 amino acids. The germline V gene encodes CDR1 GTSNPN and CDR2 SVGIG (reference sequence). The ends lost 5 bases at V and 7 bases at J; junction bases unmatched: 6. The CDR3 sequence: CAWSVDRGLGYTF. The CDR3 region has the DNA TGTGCCTGGTCCGTGGACAGGGGGCTTGGCTACACCTTC.

The chain recombines TRBV19 with TRBJ2-7, with 8 bases matching TRBD1. The CDR3 totals 13 residues. The V gene's germline CDR1 is LNHDA and CDR2 SQIVND (reference sequence). J gave up 3 bases and V 4 bases, and 2 bases lay outside the gene matches. As DNA, the CDR3 is TGTGCCAGTAGTACAACAGGGGGCTACGAGCAGTACTTC. This translates into CASSTTGGYEQYF. The full variable domain, in which reference TRBV19 and TRBJ2-7 provide the parts outside the CDR3, is DGGITQSPKYLFRKEGQNVTLSCEQNLNHDAMYWYRQDPGQGLRLIYYSQIVNDFQKGDIAEGYSVSREKKESFPLTVTSAQKNPTAFYLCASSTTGGYEQYFGPGTRLTVT.

This clone has a count of ten or more. The chain uses TRBV5-5 and TRBJ2-3, with TRBD2 identical over 9 bases. CDR3 size: 15 residues. Germline V lookup: CDR1 SGHKS, CDR2 YYEKEE (reference sequence). J lost 0 bases, V lost 10 bases, and 9 bases had no gene match. In nucleotides, the CDR3 is TGTGCCGTCTCGACTAGCGGCTTAAGCACAGATACGCAGTATTTT. This sequence encodes CAVSTSGLSTDTQYF. The complete variable domain, with remaining parts taken from reference TRBV5-5 and TRBJ2-3, reads DAGVTQSPTHLIKTRGQQVTLRCSPISGHKSVSWYQQVLGQGPQFIFQYYEKEERGRGNFPDRFSARQFPNYSSELNVNALLLGDSALYLCAVSTSGLSTDTQYFGPGTRLTVL.

The J gene is TRBJ2-3, the V gene TRBV6-5; 9 bases are a match to TRBD2. Trimming took 5 bases from V and 2 from J; bases not matched to a gene: 2. The CDR3 is made up of 14 amino acids. Germline assignment: CDR1 MNHEY and CDR2 SVGAGI. The CDR3 DNA reads as TGTGCCAGCAGTACTAGCGGGCACACAGATACGCAGTATTTT. The encoded protein is CASSTSGHTDTQYF.

This clone was seen more than once but under ten times. This chain joins TRBV19 and TRBJ1-2, with unresolved D. The CDR3 extends over 16 amino acids. With 6 bases removed from V and 2 bases from J, the gap between germline ends came to 19 bases. CDR1 and CDR2 (germline): LNHDA, SQIVND (reference sequence). In DNA, the CDR3 is TGTGCCAGTAGCCGGAGGAATTTCCAGAGAAACTATGGCTACACCTTC. Translation gives CASSRRNFQRNYGYTF.

This chain joins TRBV28 and TRBJ1-2; D gene unclear. V was clipped by 1 base and J by 2 bases, with 5 bases between them. Per the germline V gene, CDR1 is MDHEN and CDR2 is SYDVKM. The CDR3 runs 13 residues. CDR3 amino acids: CASSLSVNYGYTF. Written as DNA, the CDR3 is TGTGCCAGCAGTTTATCCGTGAACTATGGCTACACCTTC.

The chain uses TRBV6-2 or TRBV6-3 and TRBJ1-1; perhaps TRBD1 as D (5 bases). Trimming cost V 5 bases and J 3 bases, with 22 bases left between them. The CDR3 runs to 17 residues. The germline CDR1 and CDR2 sequences are MNHEY and SVGEGT. The CDR3 bases are TGTGCCAGCAGTCCCTGGGGAAAAGGGGCTTTGGACACTGAAGCTTTCTTT. Amino acid sequence: CASSPWGKGALDTEAFF.

V is TRBV4-1 and J is TRBJ1-3; the match to TRBD1 covers 7 bases. The germline CDR1 and CDR2 sequences are MGHRA and YSYEKL. V lost 0 bases and J lost 4; bases outside the gene matches: 6. The CDR3 is 16 residues long. Written as DNA, the CDR3 is TGCGCCAGCAGCCAAGAGGGACAGCTTAAGGGAAACACCATATATTTT. It specifies CASSQEGQLKGNTIYF.

The table lists this clone with a count of one. This rearrangement joins TRBV2 to TRBJ2-3, with D possibly being TRBD1 (5 bases). V was shortened by 4 bases and J by 8 bases, with 13 bases between the two germline ends. CDR1 SNHLY and CDR2 FYNNEI come from the germline V gene. The CDR3 extends over 13 amino acids. DNA for the CDR3: TGTGCCAGCAGTGGACAGATATCTGGTACGCAGTATTTT. This translates into CASSGQISGTQYF.

The rearrangement uses TRBV5-8 and TRBJ1-2; 8 bases line up with TRBD1. Germline V CDR1 and CDR2: SGHTS, YDEGEE. The CDR3 spans 15 residues. V lost 1 base to trimming and J lost 8 bases; unmatched junction nucleotides: 10. The CDR3 loop reads CASSLYRGSRSGYTF. The CDR3 bases are TGTGCCAGCAGCTTGTACAGGGGGTCACGGTCGGGCTACACCTTC.

V and J are TRBV29-1 and TRBJ2-5; TRBD1 matches at 7 bases. V lost 6 bases and J lost 2; bases outside the gene matches: 3. Germline CDR1 SQVTM, CDR2 ANQGSEA. The CDR3 covers 12 residues. CDR3 DNA sequence: TGCAGCGTGTGGGACAGTCAAGAGACCCAGTACTTC. This translates into CSVWDSQETQYF.

The gene calls are TRBV7-9 and TRBJ2-1, with 7 positions matching TRBD2. CDR1 is SEHNR, CDR2 FQNEAQ, per germline (reference sequence). This CDR3 has 15 amino acids. J gave up 10 bases and V 1 base, and 10 bases lay outside the gene matches. CDR3 bases: TGTGCCAGCAGCTTAGGTCAGGGAGGGTGGAGGGAGCAGTTCTTC. Its translation: CASSLGQGGWREQFF.

This clone was counted a few times. J is TRBJ1-4 and V is TRBV15, with 8 bases that match TRBD1. Germline V gene data show CDR1 as LNHNV and CDR2 as YYDKDF (reference sequence). V lost 1 base, J lost 7 bases, and 11 bases stayed unmatched. The length of the CDR3 is 17 residues. This chain's CDR3 is CATSRVYGGTGTEKLFF. CDR3 nucleotides: TGTGCCACCAGCAGAGTATATGGAGGGACAGGAACTGAAAAACTGTTTTTT.

The V and J genes are TRBV19 and TRBJ1-5; D gene ambiguous. The CDR3 consists of 15 residues. CDR1 LNHDA and CDR2 SQIVND come from the germline V gene (reference sequence). V lost 3 bases, J lost 0 bases, and 9 bases lay in between. The CDR3: CASSISLSSNQPQHF. CDR3 sequence (DNA): TGTGCCAGTAGTATTTCACTCTCTAGCAATCAGCCCCAGCATTTT.

The chain joins TRBV15 to TRBJ1-1; TRBD1 matches 9 bases. After removal of 6 bases from V and 6 bases from J, the junction contained 5 bases not matched to a gene. CDR1 is LNHNV, CDR2 YYDKDF, per germline (reference sequence). The CDR3 sequence is 13 residues long. CDR3 residues: CATRRTGEAEAFF. In DNA, the CDR3 is TGTGCCACCAGAAGGACAGGGGAGGCTGAAGCTTTCTTT.